The clone carrying this TCR beta chain was seen more than once but under ten times. Its matching antigen is unknown. This record comes from a study of human T cells and chemical hapten exposure. Turning to the study itself: Predominantly women, the patients had alopecia areata, totalis or universalis.

The length of the CDR3 is 14 residues. The V gene end was trimmed by 8 bases and the J gene end by 1 base; junction bases not matched to a gene: 5. Using its own MiXCR run on the RACE reads, TCRdb lists one record per CDR3 protein. The table includes more than 250,000 distinct CDR3 sequences, 7% to 10% detected once. Stated time point: pre-sensitization, week 0. The treatment is: therapeutic diphenylcyclopropenone sensitization with weekly scalp DPC. Whole-study findings and limits: Compared with pre-sensitization or healthy control sets, expanded TCRs clustered more. Patch test score was positively correlated with the counts of PT1 expanded TCRs.

The sample in question was whole blood, obtained in connection with sensitization to the hapten diphenylcyclopropenone (DPC). The chain uses TRBV12-3 or TRBV12-4 and TRBJ2-5, with 9 bases that match TRBD2. The source is a woman in her 40s with alopecia areata. Some clones in this sample may be carry-over from other donors' samples. The CDR3 loop is CASSGTSSQETQYF. CDR3 DNA sequence: TGTGCCAGCTCCGGGACTAGCTCCCAAGAGACCCAGTACTTC.